The entry below gives a single TCR beta chain sequence along with its context. V lost 2 bases and J 2 bases, leaving 7 bases between the germline ends. Germline lookup yields CDR1 WSHSY and CDR2 SAAADI. CDR3 size: 13 residues. This entry is derived from a study of blood T cell repertoires in COVID-19. About the research overall: COVID-19 samples collected from the United States, Italy and Spain covered acute and convalescent phases. From T cells, B-cell-depleted T cells, or PBMCs came the material, which was cDNA or gDNA.

Per the authors' pipeline: Amplification from reference gene primers served as the basis for estimated nucleated cell counts. The repertoire was sequenced with immunoSEQ multiplex PCR; TCRdb's copy has only in-frame clones and lacks some. The DNA was the basis for D and trimming; V, J and clone size are from that table. Of 43,000 or so clones in the sample, more than 65% were seen once. This clonotype was sampled from a woman aged 55-75 years with acute or convalescent COVID-19. This chain joins TRBV10-2 and TRBJ2-7; TRBD1 is a possible D gene (5 bases). The material sequenced was peripheral blood. CDR3: CASSEGRAYEQYF. CDR3 DNA: TGCGCCAGCAGTGAGGGCAGGGCCTACGAGCAGTACTTC.